A selection of T cell receptor beta chains follows, all from one sample in a study of response to subunit inactivated influenza vaccine. MiXCR, applied by TCRdb to the RT-PCR reads, yields one record per CDR3 protein. Here the sample spans some 600,000 distinct CDR3 sequences, around 15% being singletons. The sequences come from PBMCs from blood, collected approximately 15 days before vaccination. These receptors all come from a man aged 50-60 years who received an inactivated influenza vaccine. The CDR3 runs from the conserved cysteine through the conserved F or W. A D gene is named only where the DNA matches it firmly. The listing skips clone size in some rows; elsewhere it reads once, few, many or a size class.

cdr3_nt cdr3_aa j_call v_call d_call clone_size
TGTGCCAGCAGCCCTCGTTTCGGGGTAATATACGAGCAGTACTTC CASSPRFGVIYEQYF TRBJ2-7 TRBV3-1 . few
TGTGCCAGCAGCTTGGGGGCTAGCGGGGGGCCTTACAATGAGCAGTTCTTC CASSLGASGGPYNEQFF TRBJ2-1 TRBV5-6 TRBD2 .
TGTGCCAGCAGAAAGACGGGAGGATATGGCTACACCTTC CASRKTGGYGYTF TRBJ1-2 TRBV6-2/TRBV6-3 . .
TGTGCCAGCAGCCCTCAAATAGCGGGAGGGCCTTTAGATACGCAGTATTTT CASSPQIAGGPLDTQYF TRBJ2-3 TRBV3-1 TRBD2 few
TGCGCCAGCAGCCAAGATATTGGCTCTGGGGCCAACGTCCTGACTTTC CASSQDIGSGANVLTF TRBJ2-6 TRBV4-3 . .
TGTGCCAGCAGCCACCACGGAGGACTAGCGGGGGGGCCCTACGAGCAGTACTTC CASSHHGGLAGGPYEQYF TRBJ2-7 TRBV14 TRBD2 few
TGTGCCAGCAGCCCCAACGAAGGGACTCTACAGTTCTTC CASSPNEGTLQFF TRBJ2-1 TRBV7-9 . few
TGCGCCAGCAGCCACTCTGGACAGGGGTCAGATACGCAGTATTTT CASSHSGQGSDTQYF TRBJ2-3 TRBV4-1 TRBD1 .
TGTGCCATCAGTAACTCGGGACAGTCTAATGAAAAACTGTTTTTT CAISNSGQSNEKLFF TRBJ1-4 TRBV10-3 TRBD1 few
TGTGCCACTTCCTTCTTTGATCAGCCCCAGCATTTT CATSFFDQPQHF TRBJ1-5 TRBV5-8 . .
TGTGCCAGCAGCGCTGGGGGTAGCAGTGAGCAGTTCTTC CASSAGGSSEQFF TRBJ2-1 TRBV25-1 . few
TGTGCCACCAGAGGAGCGGGAGGGAACGACAATGAGCAGTTCTTC CATRGAGGNDNEQFF TRBJ2-1 TRBV24-1 TRBD2 few
TGCAGCGTGGCTAGAAACTACAATGAGCAGTTCTTC CSVARNYNEQFF TRBJ2-1 TRBV29-1 . many
TGTGCCAGCAGCTTAGTGCGTTACAATGAGCAGTTCTTC CASSLVRYNEQFF TRBJ2-1 TRBV7-2 . many
TGTGCCAGCAGCCGTGCCACTAGCGGGGGACCCAATGAGCAGTTCTTC CASSRATSGGPNEQFF TRBJ2-1 TRBV6-2/TRBV6-3 TRBD2 few
TGTGCCAGCAGCGTAGGACAGGTTAATGGCTACACCTTC CASSVGQVNGYTF TRBJ1-2 TRBV9 . few
TGTGCCAGCAGCTTAATGGGACGGCCCTCGGGCACCGGGGAGCTGTTTTTT CASSLMGRPSGTGELFF TRBJ2-2 TRBV7-8 . .
TGCGCCAGCAGTGCTGATCATAGCACAGATACGCAGTATTTT CASSADHSTDTQYF TRBJ2-3 TRBV4-3 . .
TGCGCCAGCAGCCAGGACAGGGGTGATGGAGCCAAAAACATTCAGTACTTC CASSQDRGDGAKNIQYF TRBJ2-4 TRBV4-1 TRBD1 few
TGTGCCAGCAGCCAACTTGCCGAGGGGTGGCCCCTCCACTTT CASSQLAEGWPLHF TRBJ1-6 TRBV14 . .